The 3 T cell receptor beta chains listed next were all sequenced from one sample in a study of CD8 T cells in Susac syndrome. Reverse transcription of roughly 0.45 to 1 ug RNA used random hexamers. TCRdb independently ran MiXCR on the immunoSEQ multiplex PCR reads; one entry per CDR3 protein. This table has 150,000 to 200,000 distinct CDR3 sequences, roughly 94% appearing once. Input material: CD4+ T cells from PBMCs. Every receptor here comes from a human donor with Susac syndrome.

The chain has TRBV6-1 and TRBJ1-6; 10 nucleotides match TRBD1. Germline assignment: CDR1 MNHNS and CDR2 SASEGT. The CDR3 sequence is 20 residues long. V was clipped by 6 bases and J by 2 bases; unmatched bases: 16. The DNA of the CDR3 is TGTGCCAGCAGAAGATTCCGGGACAGGGGATTTTTGGCCTATAATTCACCCCTCCACTTT. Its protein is CASRRFRDRGFLAYNSPLHF.

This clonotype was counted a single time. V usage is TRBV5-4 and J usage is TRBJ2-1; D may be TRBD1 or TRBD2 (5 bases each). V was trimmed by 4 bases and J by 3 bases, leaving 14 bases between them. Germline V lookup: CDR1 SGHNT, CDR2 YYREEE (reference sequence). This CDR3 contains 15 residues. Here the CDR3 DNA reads TGTGCCAGCAGCCCTTCCGGGACCAACTACAATGAGCAGTTCTTC. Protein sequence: CASSPSGTNYNEQFF.

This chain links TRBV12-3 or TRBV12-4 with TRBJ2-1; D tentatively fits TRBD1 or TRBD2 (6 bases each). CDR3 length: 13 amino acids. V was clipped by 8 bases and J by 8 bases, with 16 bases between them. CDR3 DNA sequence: TGTGCCAGCCGACTGTCCGGGGGCGATGAGCAGTTCTTC. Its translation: CASRLSGGDEQFF.